The 24 T cell receptor beta chains listed next were all sequenced from one sample in a study of T cell responses to AZD1222 COVID-19 vaccine. Profiled with immunoSEQ multiplex PCR; TCRdb holds only in-frame clones, not every one. Found here are about 93,000 clones, approximately 92% of them singletons; the top ten hold roughly 2.7%. The sequencing here drew on peripheral blood, taken 28 days after the second AZD1222 dose. All receptors derive from an adult who received the AZD1222 COVID-19 vaccine.

The chain employs TRBV7-2 and TRBJ2-3; TRBD1 agrees at 11 bases. This CDR3 region has 16 residues. With 5 bases clipped from V and 2 bases from J, the junction kept 6 bases outside the gene matches. CDR1 is SGHTA and CDR2 is FQGNSA in the germline V gene. This CDR3 reads CASSLRTGGSTDTQYF. CDR3 DNA sequence: TGTGCCAGCAGCCTACGGACAGGGGGCTCCACAGATACGCAGTATTTT.

This chain links TRBV6-5 with TRBJ2-2; no clear D. Germline V gene lookup returns CDR1 MNHEY and CDR2 SVGAGI. V was trimmed by 6 bases and J by 0 bases, leaving 11 bases between them. The CDR3 runs to 15 residues. The CDR3 DNA sequence: TGTGCCAGCAGAAACTACAGAGCGAACACCGGGGAGCTGTTTTTT. Amino acids: CASRNYRANTGELFF.

This clone has just one count. V usage is TRBV7-9 and J usage is TRBJ1-2; a weak D match, TRBD1 (6 bases). The CDR3 extends over 15 amino acids. The V and J ends lost 0 bases and 8 bases respectively, with 16 bases between them. Per germline, CDR1 SEHNR and CDR2 FQNEAQ (reference sequence). The CDR3 DNA follows: TGTGCCAGCAGCTTAGCGACAGGATTGAATAGGGGCTACACCTTC. Residues: CASSLATGLNRGYTF.

V usage is TRBV5-1 and J usage is TRBJ2-1; the D call may be TRBD1 or TRBD2 (5 bases each). CDR3 size: 15 residues. Deletions cut 4 bases from V and 3 bases from J, with 14 bases between. The germline gives CDR1 SGHRS, CDR2 YFSETQ. The CDR3 here is CASSLTGTLYNEQFF. The DNA for the CDR3 is TGCGCCAGCAGCCTGACCGGGACCCTCTACAATGAGCAGTTCTTC.

J is TRBJ2-7 and V is TRBV5-1; D not certain. The CDR3 consists of 12 residues. The V gene's germline CDR1 is SGHRS and CDR2 YFSETQ. Trimming took off 1 base at V and 3 bases at J, with 5 bases between the two ends. The CDR3 region is CASSLFGYEQYF. As DNA, the CDR3 is TGCGCCAGCAGCTTGTTCGGCTACGAGCAGTACTTC. Based on the CDR3 plus reference TRBV5-1 and TRBJ2-7, the full variable domain is KAGVTQTPRYLIKTRGQQVTLSCSPISGHRSVSWYQQTPGQGLQFLFEYFSETQRNKGNFPGRFSGRQFSNSRSEMNVSTLELGDSALYLCASSLFGYEQYFGPGTRLTVT.

This chain links TRBV7-9 with TRBJ1-3; D ambiguous. Per germline, CDR1 SEHNR and CDR2 FQNEAQ (reference sequence). Trimming left V 8 bases short and J 8 bases short, with 19 bases between. The CDR3 runs to 14 residues. The CDR3 DNA reads as TGTGCCAGCGGCCCGAGGCGTCCTGTCGACACCATATATTTT. This sequence encodes CASGPRRPVDTIYF.

This clone was recorded a few times. This chain connects TRBV7-3 to TRBJ2-1; 10 bases fit TRBD2. The CDR3 runs 15 residues. The junction had 11 bases not matched to a gene; V was cut back by 5 bases and J by 10 bases. Per the germline V gene, CDR1 is SGHTA and CDR2 is FQGTGA. CDR3 DNA sequence: TGTGCCAGCAGCCCCGTAGCGGGGGGCTCAGGCGAGCAGTTCTTC. Its translation is CASSPVAGGSGEQFF.

This chain links TRBV19 with TRBJ1-2; 8 bases match TRBD1. V lost 5 bases to trimming and J lost 5 bases; unmatched junction nucleotides: 7. This CDR3 spans 14 amino acids. The germline gives CDR1 LNHDA, CDR2 SQIVND (reference sequence). The CDR3 sequence is CASSGQGSSYGYTF. DNA of the CDR3: TGTGCCAGTAGTGGACAGGGCAGTAGTTATGGCTACACCTTC.

V usage is TRBV29-1 and J usage is TRBJ1-2; 8 bases match TRBD1. Germline V CDR1 and CDR2: SQVTM, ANQGSEA. Germline trimming cut 6 bases from V and 2 bases from J; bases unmatched to any gene: 5. The CDR3 has 13 residues. The CDR3 DNA reads as TGCAGCGTAACTAGACAGGGGAACTATGGCTACACCTTC. Amino acids: CSVTRQGNYGYTF.

The rearrangement joins TRBV5-6 to TRBJ2-2; 7 bases are shared with TRBD1. The CDR3 consists of 14 residues. CDR1 is SGHDT, CDR2 YYEEEE, per germline. Trimming removed 4 bases from V and 4 bases from J; junction bases left unmatched: 4. In DNA form, the CDR3 reads TGTGCCAGCAGCCCGACAGGGTTCACCGGGGAGCTGTTTTTT. Its protein is CASSPTGFTGELFF.

The rearrangement links TRBV27 to TRBJ2-7, with 7 bases matching TRBD1. This CDR3 spans 14 amino acids. The V gene's germline CDR1 is MNHEY and CDR2 SMNVEV (reference sequence). V was pared by 4 bases and J by 3 bases, with 6 bases of the junction left unmatched. CDR3 in amino acids: CASSYMGQNYEQYF. DNA of the CDR3: TGTGCCAGCAGTTATATGGGACAGAACTACGAGCAGTACTTC.

V and J are TRBV7-2 and TRBJ1-4; D is unresolved. In germline, CDR1 is SGHTA, CDR2 FQGNSA. Deletions cut 7 bases from V and 2 bases from J, with 14 bases between. The CDR3 consists of 15 residues. CDR3 region: CASNKRGWTNEKLFF. CDR3 sequence (DNA): TGTGCCAGCAATAAACGGGGTTGGACTAATGAAAAACTGTTTTTT.

The gene calls are TRBV5-1 and TRBJ2-7; D gene ambiguous. Trimming stripped 0 bases from V and 0 bases from J, with 13 bases between. The CDR3 consists of 16 residues. Germline V gene sequence: CDR1 SGHRS, CDR2 YFSETQ. The CDR3 spells CASSLGASWGSYEQYF. The CDR3, as DNA: TGCGCCAGCAGCTTGGGGGCGTCTTGGGGCTCCTACGAGCAGTACTTC.

The V and J genes are TRBV3-1 (or the pseudogene TRBV3-2) and TRBJ2-5, with D perhaps matching TRBD1 (6 bases). The CDR3 has 12 residues. Trimming pared 7 bases from V and 5 bases from J, leaving 11 bases between. In germline, CDR1 is LGHDT, CDR2 YNNKEL (reference sequence). This CDR3 is CASTIDRETQYF. The CDR3 coding sequence is TGTGCCAGCACCATTGACAGGGAGACCCAGTACTTC.

This chain connects TRBV7-2 to TRBJ2-3; 7 bases map to TRBD1. CDR1 is SGHTA, CDR2 FQGNSA, per germline. The CDR3 loop spans 15 amino acids. V shed 9 bases and J 4 bases; nucleotides not matched to a gene: 13. CDR3 in DNA: TGTGCCAGTACTTCGACAGGGATCTTCGCAGATACGCAGTATTTT. Its protein product is CASTSTGIFADTQYF.

The chain is built from TRBV10-2 and TRBJ2-7; D uncertain. CDR1 is WSHSY, CDR2 SAAADI, per germline. V lost 4 bases to trimming and J lost 5 bases, with 12 bases between them. The CDR3 has 13 amino acids. The CDR3 nucleotides read TGCGCCAGCAGTGTGACGGTTCCCAACGAGCAGTACTTC. This codes for CASSVTVPNEQYF.

The chain links TRBV4-3 to TRBJ2-3, with 7 bases aligning to TRBD1. Germline lookup yields CDR1 LGHNA and CDR2 YSLEER. The junction had 7 bases not matched to a gene; V was cut back by 1 base and J by 6 bases. This CDR3 has 15 amino acids. This chain's CDR3 is CASSQAATGMDTQYF. In DNA form, the CDR3 reads TGCGCCAGCAGCCAAGCGGCGACAGGGATGGATACGCAGTATTTT.

The chain recombines TRBV29-1 with TRBJ1-3; maybe TRBD1 (6 bases). Germline values: CDR1 SQVTM, CDR2 ANQGSEA. Trimming stripped 0 bases from V and 2 bases from J, with 11 bases between. The CDR3 sequence is 15 residues long. The chain's CDR3 is CSVEEGGGAGNTIYF. The CDR3 coding sequence is TGCAGCGTTGAAGAAGGAGGGGGAGCTGGAAACACCATATATTTT.

The chain has TRBV25-1 and TRBJ2-3, with D possibly being TRBD1 (6 bases). The CDR3 totals 18 residues. Trimming took 0 bases from V and 2 from J, leaving 18 bases between them. Germline V lookup: CDR1 MGHDK, CDR2 SYGVNS. CDR3 loop: CASSEYGSLQGYTDTQYF. The CDR3 nucleotides are TGTGCCAGCAGTGAATACGGATCCCTCCAGGGGTACACAGATACGCAGTATTTT.

The chain links TRBV7-9 to TRBJ1-1, with D possibly TRBD1 on 6 matching bases. The CDR3 is made up of 16 amino acids. Trimming cost V 10 bases and J 5 bases, with 26 bases left between them. The germline CDR1 and CDR2 sequences are SEHNR and FQNEAQ (reference sequence). CDR3 nucleotides: TGTGCCACCCGACCGGTCGCAGGGGTATCATTAACTGAAGCTTTCTTT. This translates into CATRPVAGVSLTEAFF. Combining the CDR3 with reference TRBV7-9 and TRBJ1-1 gives the whole variable domain DTGVSQNPRHKITKRGQNVTFRCDPISEHNRLYWYRQTLGQGPEFLTYFQNEAQLEKSRLLSDRFSAERPKGSFSTLEIQRTEQGDSAMYLCATRPVAGVSLTEAFFGQGTRLTVV.

The rearrangement joins TRBV2 to TRBJ2-7; either TRBD1 or TRBD2 may fit D (5 bases each). This CDR3 has 13 residues. Germline CDR1 and CDR2: SNHLY and FYNNEI. The V end was cut by 6 bases, the J end by 3 bases, with 12 bases between. The CDR3 coding sequence is TGTGCCAGCAGGAGGGGCCAGAACTACGAGCAGTACTTC. Its translation is CASRRGQNYEQYF.

The chain combines TRBV27 with TRBJ2-2; TRBD1 is a possible D gene (5 bases). Germline V gene sequence: CDR1 MNHEY, CDR2 SMNVEV (reference sequence). V was clipped by 6 bases and J by 3 bases, with 11 bases between them. There are 14 residues in the CDR3. The CDR3 nucleotides are TGTGCCAGCAGCCCGACAGCTTACACCGGGGAGCTGTTTTTT. It is translated as CASSPTAYTGELFF.

The CDR3 DNA follows: TGTGCCAGCAGCTTAGGCTCGGTCGGAAATAATTCACCCCTCCACTTT. Protein product: CASSLGSVGNNSPLHF. The genes are TRBV7-2 and TRBJ1-6; D call uncertain. The CDR3 has 16 amino acids. The germline V and J ends were trimmed by 1 base and 5 bases, with 12 bases remaining between them. CDR1 SGHTA and CDR2 FQGNSA come from the germline V gene.

The chain is built from TRBV7-9 and TRBJ2-2; 9 bases map to TRBD2. V lost 4 bases to trimming and J lost 6 bases; unmatched junction nucleotides: 6. Germline CDR1 SEHNR, CDR2 FQNEAQ (reference sequence). The CDR3 sequence is 15 residues long. Here the CDR3 DNA reads TGTGCCAGCAGCTCTTCCTGGACTAGCGCCGGGGAGCTGTTTTTT. It translates to CASSSSWTSAGELFF.